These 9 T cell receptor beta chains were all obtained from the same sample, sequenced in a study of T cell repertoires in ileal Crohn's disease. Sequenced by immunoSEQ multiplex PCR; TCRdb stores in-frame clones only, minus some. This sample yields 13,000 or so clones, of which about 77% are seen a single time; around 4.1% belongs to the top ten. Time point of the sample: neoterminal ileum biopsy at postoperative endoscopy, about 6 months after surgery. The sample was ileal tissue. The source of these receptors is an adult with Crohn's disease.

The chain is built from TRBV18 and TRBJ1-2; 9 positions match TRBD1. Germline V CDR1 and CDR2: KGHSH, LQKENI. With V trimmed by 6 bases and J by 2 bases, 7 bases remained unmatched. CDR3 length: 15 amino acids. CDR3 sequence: CASSTRTGANYGYTF. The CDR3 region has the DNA TGTGCCAGCTCGACTAGGACAGGGGCCAACTATGGCTACACCTTC. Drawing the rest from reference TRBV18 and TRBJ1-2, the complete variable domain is NAGVMQNPRHLVRRRGQEARLRCSPMKGHSHVYWYRQLPEEGLKFMVYLQKENIIDESGMPKERFSAEFPKEGPSILRIQQVVRGDSAAYFCASSTRTGANYGYTFGSGTRLTVV.

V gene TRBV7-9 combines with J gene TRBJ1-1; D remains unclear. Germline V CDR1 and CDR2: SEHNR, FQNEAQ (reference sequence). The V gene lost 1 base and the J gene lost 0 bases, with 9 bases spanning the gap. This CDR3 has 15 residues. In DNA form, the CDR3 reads TGTGCCAGCAGCTTAGGTGTAGTCATGAACACTGAAGCTTTCTTT. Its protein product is CASSLGVVMNTEAFF.

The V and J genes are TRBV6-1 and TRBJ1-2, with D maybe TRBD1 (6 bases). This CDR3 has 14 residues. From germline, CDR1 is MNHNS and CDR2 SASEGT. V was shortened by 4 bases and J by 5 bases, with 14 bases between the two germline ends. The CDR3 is CASSVGQALYGYTF. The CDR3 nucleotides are TGTGCCAGCAGTGTGGGACAAGCCCTTTATGGCTACACCTTC.

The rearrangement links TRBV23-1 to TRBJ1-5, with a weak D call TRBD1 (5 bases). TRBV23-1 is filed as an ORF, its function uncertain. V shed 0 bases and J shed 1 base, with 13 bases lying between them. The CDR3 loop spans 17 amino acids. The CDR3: CASSQSPWGSSNQPQHF. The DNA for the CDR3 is TGCGCCAGCAGTCAATCCCCGTGGGGCTCAAGCAATCAGCCCCAGCATTTT.

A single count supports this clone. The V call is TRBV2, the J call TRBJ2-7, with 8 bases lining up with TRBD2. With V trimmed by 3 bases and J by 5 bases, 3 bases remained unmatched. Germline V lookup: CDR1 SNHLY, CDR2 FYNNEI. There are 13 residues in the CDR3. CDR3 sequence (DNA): TGTGCCAGCAGTGACAATAGCGGGGACGAGCAGTACTTC. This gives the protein CASSDNSGDEQYF.

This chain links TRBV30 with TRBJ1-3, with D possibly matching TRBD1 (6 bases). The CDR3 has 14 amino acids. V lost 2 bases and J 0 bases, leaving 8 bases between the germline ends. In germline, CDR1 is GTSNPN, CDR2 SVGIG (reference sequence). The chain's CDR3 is CAWSRTDSGNTIYF. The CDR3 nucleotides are TGTGCCTGGAGTCGGACAGACTCTGGAAACACCATATATTTT.

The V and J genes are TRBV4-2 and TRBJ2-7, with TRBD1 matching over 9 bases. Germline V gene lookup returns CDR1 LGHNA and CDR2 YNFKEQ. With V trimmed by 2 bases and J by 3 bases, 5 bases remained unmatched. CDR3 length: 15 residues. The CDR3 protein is CASSQNRGRVYEQYF. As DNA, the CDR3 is TGTGCCAGCAGCCAAAACAGGGGGCGCGTCTACGAGCAGTACTTC.

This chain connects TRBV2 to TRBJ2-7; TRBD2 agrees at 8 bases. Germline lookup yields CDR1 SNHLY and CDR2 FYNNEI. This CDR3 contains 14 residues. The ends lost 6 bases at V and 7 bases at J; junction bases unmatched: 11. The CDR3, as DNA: TGTGCCAGCAGCCCGGGGGGGATAGCCGGGGAGCAGTACTTC. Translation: CASSPGGIAGEQYF.

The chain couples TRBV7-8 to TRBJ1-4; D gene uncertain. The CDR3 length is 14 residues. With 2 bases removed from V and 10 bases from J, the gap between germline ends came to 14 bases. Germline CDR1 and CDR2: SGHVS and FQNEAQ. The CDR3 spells CASSLNSGSGKLFF. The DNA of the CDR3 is TGTGCCAGCAGCTTAAACTCCGGAAGCGGAAAACTGTTTTTT.